The clone carrying this T cell receptor (beta chain) was found once. The sample originates from a study of blood T cell repertoires in COVID-19. Background on the study: The origin of the acute and convalescent COVID-19 samples was the United States, Italy and Spain. T cells, B-cell-depleted T cells, or PBMCs supplied cDNA or gDNA.

The ends were cut back, 3 bases at V and 3 bases at J, with 8 bases in the middle. The CDR3 has 13 amino acids. CDR1 SGHRS and CDR2 YFSETQ come from the germline V gene. Original methodology: Reference gene primer amplification gave estimated nucleated cell counts. Method: immunoSEQ multiplex PCR; TCRdb's copy keeps in-frame clones and lacks some. D and trimming come from the DNA, and the V and J calls and clone size come from that table. The table includes about 180,000 clones, under 85% detected once. The specimen was peripheral blood. The TCR originated in a human donor in a cohort sampled during active COVID-19. The chain recombines TRBV5-1 with TRBJ2-3; D possibly corresponds to TRBD1 (5 bases). The CDR3 DNA reads TGCGCCAGCAGCTGGGGCCAGACAGATACGCAGTATTTT. Translated, it gives CASSWGQTDTQYF.